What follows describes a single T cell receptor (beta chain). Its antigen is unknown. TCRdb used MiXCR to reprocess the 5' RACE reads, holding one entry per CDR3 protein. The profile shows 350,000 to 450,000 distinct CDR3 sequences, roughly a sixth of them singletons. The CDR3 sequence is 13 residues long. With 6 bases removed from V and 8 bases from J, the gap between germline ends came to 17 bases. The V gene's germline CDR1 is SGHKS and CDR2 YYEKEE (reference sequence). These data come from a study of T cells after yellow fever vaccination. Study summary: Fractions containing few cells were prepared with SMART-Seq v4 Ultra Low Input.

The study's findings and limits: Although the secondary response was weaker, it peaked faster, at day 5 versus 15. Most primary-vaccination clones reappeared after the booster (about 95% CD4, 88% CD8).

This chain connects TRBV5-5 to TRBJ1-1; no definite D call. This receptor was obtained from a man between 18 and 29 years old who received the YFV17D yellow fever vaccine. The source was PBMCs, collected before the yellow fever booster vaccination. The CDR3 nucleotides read TGTGCCAGCATCCCACCGCGGGCCGGGGAAGCTTTCTTT. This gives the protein CASIPPRAGEAFF.